The present entry profiles one T cell receptor (beta chain) with its context. This clonotype was seen many times. It lacks a known antigen. No quality values exist for individual bases; no much larger clone is one base distant. This record comes from a study of T cells in Graves' hyperthyroidism and ophthalmopathy (dated by TCRdb to about 2019). For the wider study: Peripheral blood samples were taken at the time of initial diagnosis, prior to any treatment. To identify TCR V-J signatures that set the groups apart, the researchers used a discovery cohort of approximately 98 patients, made up of fewer than 50 with Graves' ophthalmopathy and around 58 with stable Graves' hyperthyroidism. Prospective prediction of ophthalmopathy was tested in an independent validation cohort of 18 to 20 hyperthyroidism patients and 15 to 17 patients who later progressed to ophthalmopathy. The approximately 98 discovery patients were randomly divided into training and test sets at a 7:3 ratio. The study also compared thyroid tissue and blood T-cell repertoires from five or six Graves' hyperthyroidism patients. Following sampling, methimazole starting at 30 mg daily was given to hyperthyroidism patients, and high-dose intravenous methylprednisolone was given to ophthalmopathy patients. The paper describes TCR Vbeta CDR3 sequencing of around 140 peripheral blood samples, made up of some 42 ophthalmopathy patients, some 80 hyperthyroidism patients and roughly 17 progressor patients.

Here is what the overall study found, with its caveats: Blood samples also contained most of the expanded thyroid clonotypes (frequency above 0.001), which suggests that blood repertoires may reflect thyroid immune responses. A model built on a 13 V-J signature distinguished ophthalmopathy from stable hyperthyroidism, reaching about 88% sensitivity and 81.08% specificity in cross-validation and 80%/75% in testing. In validation, progression to ophthalmopathy was predicted by the model with roughly 71% sensitivity and just over 72% specificity, a median of around 5.9 months before onset. Sample size was not statistically predetermined, and blinding of investigators to group allocation was not performed.

Stable Graves' hyperthyroidism was defined as the absence of progression to ophthalmopathy over 18 months of follow-up. Hyperthyroidism patients were newly diagnosed, with disease duration under 2 months, and aged 18 to 65 years. Patients with uncontrolled infections, other autoimmune diseases, pregnancy or lactation were excluded. Diagnoses were established on the basis of clinical symptoms, serum thyroxine and TRAb, thyroid ultrasound, and orbital computed tomography. PBMCs were isolated from more than 9 ml of fresh peripheral blood by Ficoll-Paque density gradient centrifugation. Total RNA was extracted using Trizol reagent, and RNA quality was assessed on an Agilent 2100 Bioanalyzer. The TCR beta CDR3 regions were amplified from RNA transcripts. The first round of RT-PCR for the TCR CDR3 was performed with the HTBI primer set and the Qiagen OneStep RT-PCR kit. Libraries were constructed in a second round of multiplex PCR, after which size selection and purification were carried out. Libraries were sequenced paired-end with 100 bp reads on an Illumina HiSeq2000. In the original analysis: SOAPnuke was used to process the raw data, throwing out any read that contained adapters or uncalled bases, had a mean Phred below 15, or lacked an exact constant-primer or identifier match. COPE v1.2.5 was used to merge high-quality paired reads, and clonotypes were defined as unique nucleotide sequences. MiTCR v1.1 was used to align the clonotypes against IMGT TRBV, TRBD and TRBJ reference segments. Only V-J combinations with frequency above 0.0001, covering 98% to 99.2% of repertoires, were analysed. The TCS score was defined as F50 (clonal expansion) divided by E x V (chaos), with BLOSUM62-based TCRdist calculated between CDR3 peptides within each V-J. Welch's t-statistics and random forest reduced fewer than 550 V-J features to 13, which were used in a naive Bayes classifier (R e1071). TCRdb reanalyzed the raw reads on its own, using fastp at Q25 for trimming and MiXCR for clone calling, and kept in-frame beta chains. Rows are combined by CDR3 protein, so each entry shows the most common genes and DNA. It is TCRdb's table, rather than the study itself, that gives the V and J calls and clone size. The sample table records 190,000 or so distinct CDR3 sequences; about 17% of these occur just once. The ten biggest clones cover 44% of the sample.

The sequence was obtained from a man aged 35-49 years with Graves' hyperthyroidism. The material sequenced was blood.

At the DNA level, the sequence is TGCAGTGCTAGACCATTCGGGGGACAGGGCCACGAGCAGTACTTC. This sequence encodes CSARPFGGQGHEQYF. This chain joins TRBV20-1 to TRBJ2-7, and TRBD1 aligns with 9 junction nucleotides. Its CDR3 holds 15 amino acids, cysteine through phenylalanine. Kept here is only the CDR3 DNA, which spans 45 bases and is read in frame from base 1. The germline V gene (reference sequence) provides CDR1 DFQATT and CDR2 SNEGSKA. V is trimmed back by 2 bases and J by 5 bases, and the junction contains 10 bases that no gene match accounts for.